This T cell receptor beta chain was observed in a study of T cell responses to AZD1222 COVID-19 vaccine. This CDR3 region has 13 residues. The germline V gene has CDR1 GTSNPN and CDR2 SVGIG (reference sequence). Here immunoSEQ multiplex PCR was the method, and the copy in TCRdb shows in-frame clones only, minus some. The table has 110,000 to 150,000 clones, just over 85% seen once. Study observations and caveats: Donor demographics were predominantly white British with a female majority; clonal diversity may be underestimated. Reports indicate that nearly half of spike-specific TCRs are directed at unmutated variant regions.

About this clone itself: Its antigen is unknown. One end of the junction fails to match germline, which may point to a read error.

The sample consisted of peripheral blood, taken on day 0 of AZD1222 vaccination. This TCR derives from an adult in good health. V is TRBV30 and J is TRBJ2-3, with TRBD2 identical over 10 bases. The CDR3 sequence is CAGRLAGADTQYF. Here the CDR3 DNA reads TGTGCCGGGAGGCTAGCGGGAGCAGATACGCAGTATTTT.